The next 26 T cell receptor beta chains were all read from a single sample in a study of identical twins. TCRdb reprocessed the 5' RACE reads via MiXCR and lists one record per CDR3 protein. The table shows 350,000 to 450,000 distinct CDR3 sequences, with roughly 20% occurring only once. The material sequenced was naive T cells sorted from blood. The receptors were sampled from a man aged 45 to 65 in good health.

This clonotype was observed at least ten times. This chain joins TRBV6-2 or TRBV6-3 and TRBJ2-1; 10 nucleotides agree with TRBD2. CDR3 size: 16 residues. The V and J ends lost 1 base and 3 bases, in that order; junction bases with no gene match: 3. Germline V gene sequence: CDR1 MNHEY, CDR2 SVGEGT. CDR3 DNA: TGTGCCAGCAGTTACTTCCCTAGCGGGGGCTACAATGAGCAGTTCTTC. This translates into CASSYFPSGGYNEQFF.

The sample holds a few counts of this clonotype. The chain links TRBV7-2 to TRBJ2-7, with D unclear. V dropped 3 bases and J dropped 3 bases, with 15 bases sitting between them. Germline V gives CDR1 SGHTA, CDR2 FQGNSA. The CDR3 is made up of 15 amino acids. CDR3 bases: TGTGCCAGCAGCTTTGGGCCCTCCTTTGTCTACGAGCAGTACTTC. It specifies CASSFGPSFVYEQYF.

This chain uses TRBV7-9 with TRBJ1-1; 9 bases fit TRBD1. The CDR3 has 12 residues. Germline V gene lookup returns CDR1 SEHNR and CDR2 FQNEAQ (reference sequence). The junction had 2 bases not matched to a gene; V was cut back by 4 bases and J by 8 bases. The chain's CDR3 is CASSWGTGEAFF. DNA of the CDR3: TGTGCCAGCAGCTGGGGGACAGGGGAAGCTTTCTTT.

This clonotype appeared many times. The chain is built from TRBV5-1 and TRBJ2-5; tentatively, D is TRBD1 or TRBD2 (5 bases each). Trimming pared 4 bases from V and 2 bases from J, leaving 12 bases between. Germline CDR1 is SGHRS and CDR2 is YFSETQ. This CDR3 is built from 14 residues. The DNA for the CDR3 is TGCGCCAGCAGCCCACCGGGACCGCAAGAGACCCAGTACTTC. Its translation is CASSPPGPQETQYF.

This clonotype was seen only a few times. The rearrangement links TRBV6-5 to TRBJ2-2, with 9 bases identical to TRBD1. This CDR3 region has 16 residues. The trim removed 6 bases at V and 7 bases at J, leaving 12 bases unmatched. The V gene's germline CDR1 is MNHEY and CDR2 SVGAGI. Written as DNA, the CDR3 is TGTGCCAGCAGGTTACATCCGGGACAGGGAAACGGGGAGCTGTTTTTT. It is translated as CASRLHPGQGNGELFF.

This clonotype was seen a few times. This chain links TRBV7-2 with TRBJ1-2; D call uncertain. V was clipped by 3 bases and J by 9 bases, with 20 bases between them. This CDR3 contains 15 residues. From germline, CDR1 is SGHTA and CDR2 FQGNSA. CDR3 nucleotide sequence: TGTGCCAGCAGCTTTCGTAACGGGCCCCAGAGTCGCTACACCTTC. Amino acid sequence: CASSFRNGPQSRYTF.

In this sample, this clonotype turned up a few times. The chain uses TRBV28 and TRBJ1-6; TRBD1 matches at 7 bases. V shed 5 bases and J 7 bases; nucleotides not matched to a gene: 8. The germline gives CDR1 MDHEN, CDR2 SYDVKM. This CDR3 is built from 15 residues. CDR3 loop: CASSTTGVENSPLHF. CDR3 bases: TGTGCCAGCAGTACCACAGGGGTGGAAAATTCACCCCTCCACTTT. Drawing the rest from reference TRBV28 and TRBJ1-6, the complete variable domain is DVKVTQSSRYLVKRTGEKVFLECVQDMDHENMFWYRQDPGLGLRLIYFSYDVKMKEKGDIPEGYSVSREKKERFSLILESASTNQTSMYLCASSTTGVENSPLHFGNGTRLTVT.

This clonotype was found many times. This chain uses TRBV29-1 with TRBJ1-2; 9 nucleotides line up with TRBD1. This CDR3 region has 14 residues. Germline V gene lookup returns CDR1 SQVTM and CDR2 ANQGSEA. V shed 2 bases and J 7 bases; nucleotides not matched to a gene: 8. The CDR3 DNA is TGCAGCGTTGAAATACAGGGGGCCCCGGTTGGCTACACCTTC. This sequence encodes CSVEIQGAPVGYTF.

In its sample, this clonotype was seen a few times. The V and J genes are TRBV9 and TRBJ1-1; no definite D call. The V end was cut by 4 bases, the J end by 1 base, with 8 bases between. Germline V gene sequence: CDR1 SGDLS, CDR2 YYNGEE. The CDR3 runs 13 residues. The CDR3 here is CASSSTRNTEAFF. The CDR3, as DNA: TGTGCCAGCAGCTCAACGAGGAACACTGAAGCTTTCTTT.

Only a few counts were recorded for this clonotype. The J gene is TRBJ1-4, the V gene TRBV20-1; D call uncertain. Germline lookup yields CDR1 DFQATT and CDR2 SNEGSKA (reference sequence). There are 13 residues in the CDR3. V was pared by 4 bases and J by 8 bases, with 14 bases between. CDR3 amino acids: CSANDLLKEKLFF. CDR3 DNA: TGCAGTGCTAACGACCTACTGAAGGAAAAACTGTTTTTT.

The chain combines TRBV27 with TRBJ2-5, with D possibly TRBD1 on 5 matching bases. There are 13 residues in the CDR3. The ends were cut back, 6 bases at V and 5 bases at J, with 13 bases in the middle. Germline V gene data show CDR1 as MNHEY and CDR2 as SMNVEV (reference sequence). The CDR3 DNA reads TGTGCCAGCAGCCCCTCGAAGGGGGAGACCCAGTACTTC. Amino acid sequence: CASSPSKGETQYF.

This clonotype was detected only a few times. The chain has TRBV11-2 and TRBJ2-5; D is possibly TRBD2 (5 bases). Germline-derived CDR1 and CDR2 are SGHAT and FQNNGV. The CDR3 runs to 19 residues. The V end lost 4 bases, the J end lost 5 bases, and 29 bases lay between the germline ends. CDR3 protein: CASSSLSLEGRGVRETQYF. In DNA, the CDR3 is TGTGCCAGCAGCTCCCTATCCCTCGAGGGCCGAGGAGTCCGGGAGACCCAGTACTTC.

V is TRBV4-1 and J is TRBJ2-3; 9 bases agree with TRBD2. Germline V gene lookup returns CDR1 MGHRA and CDR2 YSYEKL. Trimming cost V 4 bases and J 3 bases; bases outside gene matches: 2. This CDR3 is 14 amino acids long. The CDR3 loop is CASSPSGETDTQYF. The CDR3 nucleotides are TGCGCCAGCAGCCCTAGCGGGGAAACAGATACGCAGTATTTT.

This clonotype was seen at least ten times. The chain links TRBV3-1 to TRBJ2-5, with D possibly matching TRBD1 (6 bases). The CDR3 loop spans 18 amino acids. Germline values: CDR1 LGHDT, CDR2 YNNKEL (reference sequence). Trimming cost V 0 bases and J 0 bases, with 17 bases left between them. The CDR3 loop reads CASSQDRTVQKYQETQYF. The CDR3 bases are TGTGCCAGCAGCCAAGATAGGACAGTTCAAAAATACCAAGAGACCCAGTACTTC.

The chain couples TRBV20-1 to TRBJ2-3; 12 nucleotides match TRBD2. The germline gives CDR1 DFQATT, CDR2 SNEGSKA (reference sequence). The CDR3 totals 15 residues. V shed 4 bases, J shed 0 bases, and the junction held 2 bases outside the gene matches. CDR3 region: CSATSGRDSTDTQYF. The CDR3 coding sequence is TGCAGTGCTACTAGCGGGAGGGATAGCACAGATACGCAGTATTTT.

This clonotype was detected ten times or more. This sequence joins TRBV6-1 and TRBJ2-7; D uncertain. The CDR3 runs to 14 residues. Germline assignment: CDR1 MNHNS and CDR2 SASEGT. V was shortened by 7 bases and J by 3 bases, with 16 bases between the two germline ends. DNA for the CDR3: TGTGCCAGCAAGGAACTACCCACTAACTACGAGCAGTACTTC. Encoded protein: CASKELPTNYEQYF.

This clonotype occurred a few times. The chain recombines TRBV5-1 with TRBJ2-3, with D possibly matching TRBD2 (6 bases). Germline lookup yields CDR1 SGHRS and CDR2 YFSETQ. The CDR3 covers 16 residues. Trimming took off 0 bases at V and 0 bases at J, with 11 bases between the two ends. The CDR3 here is CASSLVGGSSTDTQYF. CDR3 DNA: TGCGCCAGCAGCTTGGTGGGGGGATCAAGCACAGATACGCAGTATTTT.

The CDR3 DNA reads as TGTGCCAGCAGTCCAAACCCTTGGGAATACACAGATACGCAGTATTTT. It translates to CASSPNPWEYTDTQYF. The chain couples TRBV27 to TRBJ2-3; D remains unclear. Germline V gene lookup returns CDR1 MNHEY and CDR2 SMNVEV (reference sequence). The V end lost 5 bases, the J end lost 2 bases, and 17 bases lay between the germline ends. This CDR3 has 16 residues.

This clonotype was counted ten times or more. This sequence joins TRBV29-1 and TRBJ1-2; 9 bases are a match to TRBD1. Germline values: CDR1 SQVTM, CDR2 ANQGSEA. With 4 bases clipped from V and 8 bases from J, the junction kept 8 bases outside the gene matches. The CDR3 length is 13 residues. The DNA of the CDR3 is TGCAGCGTTGGGGAAACAGGGGGCCGGGGCTACACCTTC. Amino acid sequence: CSVGETGGRGYTF.

V gene TRBV10-3 combines with J gene TRBJ2-1; 13 bases match TRBD2. CDR1 and CDR2 (germline): ENHRY, SYGVKD. There are 16 residues in the CDR3. Unmatched junction bases numbered 2, after V lost 6 bases and J lost 0 bases. The CDR3 reads CAIRGTSGNSYNEQFF. In DNA, the CDR3 is TGTGCCATCAGGGGGACTAGCGGGAACTCCTACAATGAGCAGTTCTTC.

V usage is TRBV27 and J usage is TRBJ1-5; no reliable D call. The CDR3 covers 15 residues. Trimming stripped 4 bases from V and 0 bases from J, with 10 bases between. Germline V gives CDR1 MNHEY, CDR2 SMNVEV (reference sequence). CDR3 DNA sequence: TGTGCCAGCAGTTCGTCCTTTAATAGCAATCAGCCCCAGCATTTT. Translated: CASSSSFNSNQPQHF.

This clonotype was observed a handful of times. The chain joins TRBV5-1 to TRBJ2-2; D not certain. This CDR3 spans 13 amino acids. The germline V gene encodes CDR1 SGHRS and CDR2 YFSETQ. Between the trimmed V and J ends, which lost 1 base and 6 bases, there was a span of 7 bases. The CDR3 DNA sequence: TGCGCCAGCAGCTTGTTTGTATCCGGGGAGCTGTTTTTT. Translated, it gives CASSLFVSGELFF.

This clonotype was observed a few times. This sequence joins TRBV24-1 and TRBJ1-2, with D unresolved. The germline CDR1 and CDR2 sequences are KGHDR and SFDVKD. V shed 1 base and J shed 4 bases, with 9 bases lying between them. The length of the CDR3 is 14 residues. CDR3 region: CATSDFTETYGYTF. The CDR3 nucleotides are TGTGCCACCAGTGATTTTACGGAAACCTATGGCTACACCTTC.

The chain is built from TRBV3-1 and TRBJ1-1; D possibly corresponds to TRBD1 (6 bases). Per germline, CDR1 LGHDT and CDR2 YNNKEL (reference sequence). The V and J ends lost 8 bases and 6 bases respectively, with 19 bases between them. The length of the CDR3 is 14 residues. The CDR3 is CASGSAGRGSEAFF. The CDR3 DNA reads as TGTGCCAGCGGTTCCGCTGGCAGGGGATCTGAAGCTTTCTTT.

The CDR3 DNA is TGTGCCAGCAGCTTTCGGCCTCAGGGCAAACTGTTTTTT. Protein product: CASSFRPQGKLFF. This sequence joins TRBV5-5 and TRBJ1-4; tentatively, D is TRBD1 (5 bases). In germline, CDR1 is SGHKS, CDR2 YYEKEE (reference sequence). The V end lost 2 bases, the J end lost 11 bases, and 13 bases lay between the germline ends. This CDR3 spans 13 amino acids.

This rearrangement joins TRBV20-1 to TRBJ2-1; D unclear. V lost 0 bases and J lost 15, with 6 bases in between. Germline V gene sequence: CDR1 DFQATT, CDR2 SNEGSKA (reference sequence). The CDR3 consists of 9 residues. DNA for the CDR3: TGCAGTGCTAGAGAGGGAACGTTCTTC. It specifies CSAREGTFF.